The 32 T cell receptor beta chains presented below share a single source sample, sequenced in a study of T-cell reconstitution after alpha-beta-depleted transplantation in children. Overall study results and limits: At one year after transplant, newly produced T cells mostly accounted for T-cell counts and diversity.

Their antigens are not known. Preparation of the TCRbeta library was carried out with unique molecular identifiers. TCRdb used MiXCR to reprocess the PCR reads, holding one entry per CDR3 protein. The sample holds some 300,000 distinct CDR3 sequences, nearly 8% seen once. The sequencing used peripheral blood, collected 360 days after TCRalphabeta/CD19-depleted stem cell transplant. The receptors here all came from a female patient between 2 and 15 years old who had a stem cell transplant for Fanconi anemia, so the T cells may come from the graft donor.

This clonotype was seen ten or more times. The CDR3, as DNA: TGCAGTGCGGACACCCCCTACGAGCAGTACTTC. It yields the protein CSADTPYEQYF. The J gene is TRBJ2-7, the V gene TRBV20-1; a possible D gene is TRBD1 (5 bases). Looked up from germline, CDR1 is DFQATT and CDR2 is SNEGSKA (reference sequence). The V gene lost 6 bases and the J gene lost 2 bases, with 8 bases spanning the gap. The length of the CDR3 is 11 residues.

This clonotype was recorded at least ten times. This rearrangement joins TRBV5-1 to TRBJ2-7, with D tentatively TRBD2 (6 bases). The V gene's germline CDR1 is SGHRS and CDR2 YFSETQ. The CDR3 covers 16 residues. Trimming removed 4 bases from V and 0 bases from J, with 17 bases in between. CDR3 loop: CASSRGNRGSSYEQYF. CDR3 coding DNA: TGCGCCAGCAGCCGGGGTAATCGGGGGAGCTCCTACGAGCAGTACTTC.

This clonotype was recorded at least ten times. Written as DNA, the CDR3 is TGTGCCATCAGTGATCGGGGGCTTGAGACCCAGTACTTC. This sequence encodes CAISDRGLETQYF. The V call is TRBV10-3, the J call TRBJ2-5; possibly TRBD1 or TRBD2 for D (6 bases each). V was cut by 3 bases and J by 5 bases, with 10 bases left in between. The CDR3 has 13 amino acids. The germline V gene encodes CDR1 ENHRY and CDR2 SYGVKD.

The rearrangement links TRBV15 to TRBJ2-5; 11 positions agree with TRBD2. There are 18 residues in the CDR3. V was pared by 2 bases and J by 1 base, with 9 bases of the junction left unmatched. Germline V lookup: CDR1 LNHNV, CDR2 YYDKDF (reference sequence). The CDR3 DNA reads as TGTGCCACCAGCAGACCTTCTAGCGGGGGGTACGTCCAAGAGACCCAGTACTTC. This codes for CATSRPSSGGYVQETQYF.

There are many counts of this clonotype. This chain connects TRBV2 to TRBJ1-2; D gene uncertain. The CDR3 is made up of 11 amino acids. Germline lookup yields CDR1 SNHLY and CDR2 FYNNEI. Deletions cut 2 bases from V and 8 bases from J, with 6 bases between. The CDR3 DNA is TGTGCCAGCAGTGAAATTCGGGGCTACACCTTC. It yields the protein CASSEIRGYTF.

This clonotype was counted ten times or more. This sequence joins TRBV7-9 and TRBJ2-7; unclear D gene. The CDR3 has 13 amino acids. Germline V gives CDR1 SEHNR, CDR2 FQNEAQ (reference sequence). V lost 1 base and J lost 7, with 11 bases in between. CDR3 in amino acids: CASSLGPRTEQYF. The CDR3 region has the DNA TGTGCCAGCAGCTTAGGGCCGAGAACAGAGCAGTACTTC.

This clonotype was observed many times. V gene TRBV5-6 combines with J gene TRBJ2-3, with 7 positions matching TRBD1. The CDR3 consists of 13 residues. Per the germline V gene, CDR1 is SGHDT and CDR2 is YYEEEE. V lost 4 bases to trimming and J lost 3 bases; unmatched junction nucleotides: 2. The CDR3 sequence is CASSPGQTDTQYF. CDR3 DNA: TGTGCCAGCAGCCCGGGACAGACAGATACGCAGTATTTT. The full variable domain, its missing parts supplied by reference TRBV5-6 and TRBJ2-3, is DAGVTQSPTHLIKTRGQQVTLRCSPKSGHDTVSWYQQALGQGPQFIFQYYEEEERQRGNFPDRFSGHQFPNYSSELNVNALLLGDSALYLCASSPGQTDTQYFGPGTRLTVL.

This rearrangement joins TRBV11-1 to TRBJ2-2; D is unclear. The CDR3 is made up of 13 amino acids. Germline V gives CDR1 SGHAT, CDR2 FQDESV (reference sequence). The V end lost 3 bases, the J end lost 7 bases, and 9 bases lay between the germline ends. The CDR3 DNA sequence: TGTGCCAGCAGCTTTAGGGTGGACGGGGAGCTGTTTTTT. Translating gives CASSFRVDGELFF.

Here the CDR3 DNA reads TGTGCCAGCTCACCAACGGGAGGAGGGGAAAAACTGTTTTTT. Protein: CASSPTGGGEKLFF. The genes are TRBV18 and TRBJ1-4; no clear D. CDR3 size: 14 residues. Looked up from germline, CDR1 is KGHSH and CDR2 is LQKENI. Trimming pared 2 bases from V and 8 bases from J, leaving 12 bases between.

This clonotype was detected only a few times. CDR3 protein: CASSLAGGGFAGELFF. The CDR3 coding sequence is TGTGCCAGCAGTTTAGCGGGAGGGGGCTTTGCCGGGGAGCTGTTTTTT. The chain carries TRBV9 and TRBJ2-2, with 11 positions matching TRBD2. The CDR3 has 16 amino acids. V was pared by 5 bases and J by 6 bases, with 9 bases of the junction left unmatched. The germline V gene has CDR1 SGDLS and CDR2 YYNGEE.

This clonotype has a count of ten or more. The CDR3 reads CASSDLDEQFF. Here the CDR3 DNA reads TGTGCCAGCAGCGACCTGGATGAGCAGTTCTTC. The rearrangement links TRBV5-5 to TRBJ2-1; D gene unclear. This CDR3 comprises 11 residues. Germline CDR1 and CDR2: SGHKS and YYEKEE (reference sequence). The V end lost 4 bases, the J end lost 8 bases, and 7 bases lay between the germline ends.

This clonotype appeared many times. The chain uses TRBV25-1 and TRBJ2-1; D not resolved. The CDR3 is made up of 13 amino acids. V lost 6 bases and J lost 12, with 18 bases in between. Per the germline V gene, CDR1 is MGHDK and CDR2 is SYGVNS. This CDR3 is CASRKRWPRGQFF. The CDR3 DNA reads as TGTGCCAGCAGGAAGAGGTGGCCTCGCGGGCAGTTCTTC.

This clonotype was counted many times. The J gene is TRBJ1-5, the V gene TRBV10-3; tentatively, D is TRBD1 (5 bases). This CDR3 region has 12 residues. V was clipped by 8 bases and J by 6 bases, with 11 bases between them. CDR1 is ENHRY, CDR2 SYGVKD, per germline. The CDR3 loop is CAIEDIGQPQHF. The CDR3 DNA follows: TGTGCCATCGAGGACATCGGTCAGCCCCAGCATTTT.

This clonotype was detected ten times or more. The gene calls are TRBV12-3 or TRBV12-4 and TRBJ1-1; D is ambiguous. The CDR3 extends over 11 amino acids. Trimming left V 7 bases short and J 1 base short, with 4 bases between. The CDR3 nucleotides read TGTGCCAGCACCAAGAACACTGAAGCTTTCTTT. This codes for CASTKNTEAFF.

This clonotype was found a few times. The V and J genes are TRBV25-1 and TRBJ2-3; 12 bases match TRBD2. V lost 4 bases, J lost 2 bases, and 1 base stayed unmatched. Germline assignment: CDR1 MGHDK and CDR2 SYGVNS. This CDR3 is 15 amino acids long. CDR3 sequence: CASSGLAGVTDTQYF. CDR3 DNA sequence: TGTGCCAGCAGTGGACTAGCGGGGGTCACAGATACGCAGTATTTT.

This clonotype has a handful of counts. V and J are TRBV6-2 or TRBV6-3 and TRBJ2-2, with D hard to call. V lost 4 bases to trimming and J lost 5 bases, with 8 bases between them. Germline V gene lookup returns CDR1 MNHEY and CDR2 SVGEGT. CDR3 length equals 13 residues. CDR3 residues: CASSSFQTGELFF. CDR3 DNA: TGTGCCAGCAGTTCCTTTCAAACCGGGGAGCTGTTTTTT.

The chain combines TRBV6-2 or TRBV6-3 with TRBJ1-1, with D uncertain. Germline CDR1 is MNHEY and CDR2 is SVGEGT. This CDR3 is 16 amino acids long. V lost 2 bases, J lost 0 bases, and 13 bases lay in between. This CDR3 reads CASSYRAYKLNTEAFF. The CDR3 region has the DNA TGTGCCAGCAGTTACCGCGCCTACAAATTGAACACTGAAGCTTTCTTT.

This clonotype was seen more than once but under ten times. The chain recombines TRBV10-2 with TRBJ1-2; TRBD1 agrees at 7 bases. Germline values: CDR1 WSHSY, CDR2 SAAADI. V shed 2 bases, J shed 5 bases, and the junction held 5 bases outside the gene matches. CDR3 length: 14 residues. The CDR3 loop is CASSEPGTVYGYTF. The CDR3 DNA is TGCGCCAGCAGTGAGCCCGGGACAGTATATGGCTACACCTTC.

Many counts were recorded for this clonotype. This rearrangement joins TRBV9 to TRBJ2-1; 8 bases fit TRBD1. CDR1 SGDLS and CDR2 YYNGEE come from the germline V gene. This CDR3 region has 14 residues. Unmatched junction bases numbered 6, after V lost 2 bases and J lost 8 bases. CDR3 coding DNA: TGTGCCAGCAGCGTCCGCTCAGGGGGCGATGAGCAGTTCTTC. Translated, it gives CASSVRSGGDEQFF.

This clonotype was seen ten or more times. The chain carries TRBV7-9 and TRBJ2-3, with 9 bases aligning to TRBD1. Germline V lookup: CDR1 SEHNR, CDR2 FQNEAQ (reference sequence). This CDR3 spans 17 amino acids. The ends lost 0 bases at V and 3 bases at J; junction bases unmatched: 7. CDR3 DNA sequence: TGTGCCAGCAGCTTAGCCCTGGACAGGGGCAGGACAGATACGCAGTATTTT. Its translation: CASSLALDRGRTDTQYF.

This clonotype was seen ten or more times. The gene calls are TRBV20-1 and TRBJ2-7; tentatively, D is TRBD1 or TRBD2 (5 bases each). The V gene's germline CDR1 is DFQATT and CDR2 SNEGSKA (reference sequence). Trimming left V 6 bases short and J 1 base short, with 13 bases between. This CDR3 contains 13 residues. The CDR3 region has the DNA TGCAGTGCCGACGGGGCGAGATCCTACGAGCAGTACTTC. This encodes CSADGARSYEQYF.

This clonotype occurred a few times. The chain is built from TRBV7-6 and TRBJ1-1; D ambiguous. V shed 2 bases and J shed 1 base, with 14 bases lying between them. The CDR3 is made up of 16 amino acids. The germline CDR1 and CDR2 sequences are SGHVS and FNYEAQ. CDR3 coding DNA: TGTGCCAGCAGCTTACTAGAACTGCAGAAGAACACTGAAGCTTTCTTT. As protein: CASSLLELQKNTEAFF.

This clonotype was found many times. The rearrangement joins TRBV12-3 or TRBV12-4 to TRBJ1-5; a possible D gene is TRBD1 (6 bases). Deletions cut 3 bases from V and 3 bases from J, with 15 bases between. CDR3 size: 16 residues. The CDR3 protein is CASSFGARDTNQPQHF. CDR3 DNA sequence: TGTGCCAGCAGTTTTGGAGCCCGGGACACCAATCAGCCCCAGCATTTT.

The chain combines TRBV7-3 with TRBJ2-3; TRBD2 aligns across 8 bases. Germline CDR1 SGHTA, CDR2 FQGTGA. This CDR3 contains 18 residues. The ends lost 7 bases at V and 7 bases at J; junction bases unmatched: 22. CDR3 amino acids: CASTLRPIPAGGLNTQYF. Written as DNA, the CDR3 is TGTGCCAGCACCCTAAGGCCAATTCCGGCGGGAGGTCTAAATACGCAGTATTTT.

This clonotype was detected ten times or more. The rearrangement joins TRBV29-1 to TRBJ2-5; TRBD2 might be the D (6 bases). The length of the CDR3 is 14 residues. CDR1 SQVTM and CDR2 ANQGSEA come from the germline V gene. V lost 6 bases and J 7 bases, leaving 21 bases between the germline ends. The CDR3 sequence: CSVTGLQTSVTQYF. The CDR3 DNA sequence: TGCAGCGTGACGGGACTTCAAACCTCAGTGACCCAGTACTTC.

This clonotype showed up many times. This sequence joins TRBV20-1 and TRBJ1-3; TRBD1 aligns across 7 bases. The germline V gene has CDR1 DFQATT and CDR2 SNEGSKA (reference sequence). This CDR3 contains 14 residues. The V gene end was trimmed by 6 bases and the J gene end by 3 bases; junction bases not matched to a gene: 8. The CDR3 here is CSARTGTVGNTIYF. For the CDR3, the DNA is TGCAGTGCCCGCACCGGGACAGTTGGAAACACCATATATTTT.

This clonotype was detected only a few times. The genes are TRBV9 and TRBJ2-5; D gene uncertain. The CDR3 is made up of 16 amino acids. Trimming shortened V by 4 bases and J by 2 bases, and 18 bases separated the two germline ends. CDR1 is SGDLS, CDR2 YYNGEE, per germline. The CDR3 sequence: CASSPDGWAGQETQYF. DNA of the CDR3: TGTGCCAGCAGCCCCGATGGATGGGCCGGGCAAGAGACCCAGTACTTC.

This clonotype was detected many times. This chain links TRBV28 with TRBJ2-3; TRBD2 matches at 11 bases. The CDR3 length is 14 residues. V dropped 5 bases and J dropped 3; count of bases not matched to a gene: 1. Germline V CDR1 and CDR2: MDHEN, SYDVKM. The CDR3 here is CASSRLAGTDTQYF. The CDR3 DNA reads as TGTGCCAGCAGTCGACTAGCGGGGACAGATACGCAGTATTTT. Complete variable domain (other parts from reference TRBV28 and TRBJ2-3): DVKVTQSSRYLVKRTGEKVFLECVQDMDHENMFWYRQDPGLGLRLIYFSYDVKMKEKGDIPEGYSVSREKKERFSLILESASTNQTSMYLCASSRLAGTDTQYFGPGTRLTVL.

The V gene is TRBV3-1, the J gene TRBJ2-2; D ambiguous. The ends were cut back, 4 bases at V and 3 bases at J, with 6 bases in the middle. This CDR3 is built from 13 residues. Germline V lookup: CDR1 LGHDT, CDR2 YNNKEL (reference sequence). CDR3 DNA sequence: TGTGCCAGCAGCCTAAGCCACACCGGGGAGCTGTTTTTT. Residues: CASSLSHTGELFF.

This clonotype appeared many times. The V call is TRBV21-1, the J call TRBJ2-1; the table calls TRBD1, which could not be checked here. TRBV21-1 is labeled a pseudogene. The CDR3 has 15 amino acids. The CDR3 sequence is CASSNRAAFNGSQFF. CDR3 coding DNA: TGTGCCAGCAGCAACAGGGCGGCCTTCAATGGGTCGCAGTTCTTC.

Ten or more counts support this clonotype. Here the CDR3 DNA reads TGCAGTGCTGCTCAGGGGTACGAGCAGTACGTC. Its translation is CSAAQGYEQYV. The chain employs TRBV20-1 and TRBJ2-7, with D possibly TRBD1 on 6 matching bases. Germline V CDR1 and CDR2: DFQATT, SNEGSKA (reference sequence). The CDR3 extends over 11 amino acids. The V and J ends lost 5 bases and 4 bases respectively, with 9 bases between them.

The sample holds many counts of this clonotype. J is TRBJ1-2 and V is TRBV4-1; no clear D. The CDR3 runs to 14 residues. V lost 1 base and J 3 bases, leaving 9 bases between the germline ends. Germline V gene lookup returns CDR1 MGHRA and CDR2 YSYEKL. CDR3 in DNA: TGCGCCAGCAGCCAAGTGAATTTGGACTATGGCTACACCTTC. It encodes CASSQVNLDYGYTF.